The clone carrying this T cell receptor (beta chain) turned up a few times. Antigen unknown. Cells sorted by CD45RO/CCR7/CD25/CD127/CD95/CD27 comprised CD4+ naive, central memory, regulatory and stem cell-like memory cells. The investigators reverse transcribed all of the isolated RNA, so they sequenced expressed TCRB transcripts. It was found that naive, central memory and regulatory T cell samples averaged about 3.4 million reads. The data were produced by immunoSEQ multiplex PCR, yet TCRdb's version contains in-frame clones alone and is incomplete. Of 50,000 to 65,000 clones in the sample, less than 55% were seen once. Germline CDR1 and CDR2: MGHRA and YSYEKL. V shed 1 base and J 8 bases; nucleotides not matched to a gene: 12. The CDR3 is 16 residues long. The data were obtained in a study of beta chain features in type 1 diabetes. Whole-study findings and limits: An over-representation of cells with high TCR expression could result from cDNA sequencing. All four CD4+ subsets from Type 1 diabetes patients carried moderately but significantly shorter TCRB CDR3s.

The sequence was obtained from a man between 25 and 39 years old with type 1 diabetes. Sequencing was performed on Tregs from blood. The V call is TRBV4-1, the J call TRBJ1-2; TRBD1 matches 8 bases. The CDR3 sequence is CASSQGGQGESRGYTF. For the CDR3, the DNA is TGCGCCAGCAGCCAAGGTGGACAGGGAGAGTCGCGAGGCTACACCTTC.